This T cell receptor (beta chain) was sequenced during a study of T cell responses to AZD1222 COVID-19 vaccine. As to this clone: What it recognizes is unknown.

Germline V gene lookup returns CDR1 LGHNA and CDR2 YSLEER. J was trimmed by 2 bases and V by 4 bases; bases with no gene match: 4. This CDR3 is 14 amino acids long. General study findings and limits: Females made up more of the donors, who were largely white British, and clonal diversity may have come out too low.

The assay was immunoSEQ multiplex PCR, and TCRdb's table has in-frame clones only and misses some. Among roughly 89,000 clones, roughly 88% were seen once, and the ten largest hold around 4.5%. This TCR was sampled from an adult in good health. This chain joins TRBV4-3 and TRBJ2-7; TRBD2 aligns across 8 bases. Source: peripheral blood, taken on day 0 of MenACWY control vaccination. This chain's CDR3 is CASSPLAGPYEQYF. DNA for the CDR3: TGCGCCAGCAGCCCGCTAGCGGGTCCCTACGAGCAGTACTTC.